This TCR beta chain was identified during a study of lymphopenia after photon versus proton radiotherapy. The CDR3 totals 13 residues. CDR1 is ENHRY and CDR2 is SYGVKD in the germline V gene. V dropped 7 bases and J dropped 3 bases, with 12 bases sitting between them. Measured with immunoSEQ multiplex PCR; TCRdb has only the in-frame clones, and not every one. The table includes under 35,000 clones, 85% to 90% detected once. Points from the study as a whole: Oligoclonal CD8+ Temra expansion after nadir drove photon patients' diversity drop.

As to this clone: Antigen: not known.

The specimen was peripheral blood, collected from a patient treated with proton-based radiotherapy. This TCR came from a woman aged 70-85 years with pancreatic cancer. Some clones in this sample may be carry-over from other donors' samples. V usage is TRBV10-3 and J usage is TRBJ2-5; unclear D gene. CDR3 DNA: TGTGCCATCAATCGTGGGGTAGAAGAGACCCAGTACTTC. As protein: CAINRGVEETQYF.